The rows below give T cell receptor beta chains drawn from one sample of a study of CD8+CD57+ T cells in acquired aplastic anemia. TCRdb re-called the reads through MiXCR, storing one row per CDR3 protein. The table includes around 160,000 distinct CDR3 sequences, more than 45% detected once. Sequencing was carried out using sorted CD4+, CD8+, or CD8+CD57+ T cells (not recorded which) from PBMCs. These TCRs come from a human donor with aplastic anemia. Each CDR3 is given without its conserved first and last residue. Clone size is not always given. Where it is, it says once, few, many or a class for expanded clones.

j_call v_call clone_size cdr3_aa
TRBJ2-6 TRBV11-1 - ASSPSGGAPSGANVLT
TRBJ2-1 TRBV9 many ASSVIAASYNEQF
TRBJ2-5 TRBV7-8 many ASEENVQETQY
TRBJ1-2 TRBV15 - ATSRERDIINYGYT
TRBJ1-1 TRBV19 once ASSSMGMNTEAF
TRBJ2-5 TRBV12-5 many ASGLGAKETQY
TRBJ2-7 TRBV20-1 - SAGPQGPYEQY
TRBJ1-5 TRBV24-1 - ATSVAANQPQH
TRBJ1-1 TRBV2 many ASREQGTEAF
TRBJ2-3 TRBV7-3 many ASSTRGEDTQY
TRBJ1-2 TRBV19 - ASSIKVDYGYT
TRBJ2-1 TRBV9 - ASSVGTPPSYNEQF
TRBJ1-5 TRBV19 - ASTRLHNSNQPQH
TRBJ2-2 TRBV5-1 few ASSSDPPNTGELF
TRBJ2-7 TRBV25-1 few ASSGRDRPSYEQY
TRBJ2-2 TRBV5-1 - ASSTIGLAGVGELF